This record concerns one TCR beta chain sequence. Terminally differentiated effector memory CD45RA+ cells were excluded by CCR7 positive selection of CD45RO-negative cells. Every contributor of samples was a Caucasian grown-up residing in Nashville, Tennessee. This sample was included in a study of shared clonotypes between healthy human individuals. The table came from immunoSEQ multiplex PCR; TCRdb's copy has only in-frame clones and leaves some out. The table lists 750,000 to 1,000,000 clones, around 92% of them singletons, with less than 25% in the top ten. In germline, CDR1 is MNHEY, CDR2 SMNVEV (reference sequence). V was pared by 2 bases and J by 2 bases, with 3 bases of the junction left unmatched. The CDR3 has 15 amino acids.

This clonotype originated in a man aged 30 to 39 in good health. The chain has TRBV27 and TRBJ2-1; 7 nucleotides line up with TRBD1. Specimen: naive CD8+ T cells sorted from blood. The CDR3 protein is CASSLLTGAYNEQFF. Here the CDR3 DNA reads TGTGCCAGCAGTTTACTAACAGGGGCCTACAATGAGCAGTTCTTC.